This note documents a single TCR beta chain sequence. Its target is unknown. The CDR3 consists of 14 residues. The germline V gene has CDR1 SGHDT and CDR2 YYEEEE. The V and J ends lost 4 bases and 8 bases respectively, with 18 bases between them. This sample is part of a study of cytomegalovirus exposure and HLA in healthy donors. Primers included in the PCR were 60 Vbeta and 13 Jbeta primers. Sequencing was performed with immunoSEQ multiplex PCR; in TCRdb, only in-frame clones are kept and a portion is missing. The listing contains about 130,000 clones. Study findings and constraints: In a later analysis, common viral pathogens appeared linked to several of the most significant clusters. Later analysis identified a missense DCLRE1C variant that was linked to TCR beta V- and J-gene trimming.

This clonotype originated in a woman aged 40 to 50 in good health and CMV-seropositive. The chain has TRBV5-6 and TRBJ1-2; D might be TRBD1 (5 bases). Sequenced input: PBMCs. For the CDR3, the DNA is TGTGCCAGCAGCGCAGGAACTGGGGCGGGGGGCTACACCTTC. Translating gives CASSAGTGAGGYTF.